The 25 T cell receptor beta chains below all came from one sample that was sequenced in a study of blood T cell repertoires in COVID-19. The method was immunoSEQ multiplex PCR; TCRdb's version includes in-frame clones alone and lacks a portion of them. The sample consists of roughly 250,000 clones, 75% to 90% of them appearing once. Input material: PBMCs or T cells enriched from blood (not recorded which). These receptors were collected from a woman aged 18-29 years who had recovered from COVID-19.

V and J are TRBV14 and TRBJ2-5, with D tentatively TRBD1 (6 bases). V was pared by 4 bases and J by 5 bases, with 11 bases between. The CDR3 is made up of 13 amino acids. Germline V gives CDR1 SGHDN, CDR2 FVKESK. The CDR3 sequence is CASSPTGHETQYF. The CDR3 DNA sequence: TGTGCCAGCAGCCCAACAGGGCACGAGACCCAGTACTTC.

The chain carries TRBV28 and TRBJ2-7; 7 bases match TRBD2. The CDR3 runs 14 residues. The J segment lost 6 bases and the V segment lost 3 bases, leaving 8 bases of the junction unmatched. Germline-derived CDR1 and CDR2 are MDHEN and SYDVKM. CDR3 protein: CASSFGQGGSEQYF. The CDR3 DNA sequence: TGTGCCAGCAGTTTCGGCCAGGGAGGGTCCGAGCAGTACTTC.

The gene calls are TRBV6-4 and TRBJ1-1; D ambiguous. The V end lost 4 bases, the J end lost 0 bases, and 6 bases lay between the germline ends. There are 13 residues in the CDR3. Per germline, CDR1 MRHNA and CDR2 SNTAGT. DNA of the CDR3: TGTGCCAGCAGTGCAGCGATGAACACTGAAGCTTTCTTT. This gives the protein CASSAAMNTEAFF.

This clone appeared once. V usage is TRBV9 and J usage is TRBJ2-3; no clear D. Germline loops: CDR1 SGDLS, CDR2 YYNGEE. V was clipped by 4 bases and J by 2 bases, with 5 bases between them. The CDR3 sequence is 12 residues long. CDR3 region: CASSSLTDTQYF. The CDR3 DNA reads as TGTGCCAGCAGCTCTCTCACAGATACGCAGTATTTT.

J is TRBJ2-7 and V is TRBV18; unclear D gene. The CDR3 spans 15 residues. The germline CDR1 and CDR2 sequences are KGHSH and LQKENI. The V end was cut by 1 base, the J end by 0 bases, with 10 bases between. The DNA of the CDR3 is TGTGCCAGCTCACCACAAAGCCGTAGCTCCTACGAGCAGTACTTC. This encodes CASSPQSRSSYEQYF.

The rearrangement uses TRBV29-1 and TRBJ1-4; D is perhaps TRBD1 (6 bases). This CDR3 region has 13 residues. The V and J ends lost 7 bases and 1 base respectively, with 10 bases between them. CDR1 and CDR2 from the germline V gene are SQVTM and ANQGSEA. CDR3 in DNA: TGCAGCGCAAGCAGGGGAACTAATGAAAAACTGTTTTTT. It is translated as CSASRGTNEKLFF.

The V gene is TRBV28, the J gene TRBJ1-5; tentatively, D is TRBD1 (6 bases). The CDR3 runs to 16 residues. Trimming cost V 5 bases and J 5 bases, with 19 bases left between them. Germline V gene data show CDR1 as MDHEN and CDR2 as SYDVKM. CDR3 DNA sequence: TGTGCCAGCAGTGAGGGGGATAGGGGGATCGATCAGCCCCAGCATTTT. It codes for CASSEGDRGIDQPQHF.

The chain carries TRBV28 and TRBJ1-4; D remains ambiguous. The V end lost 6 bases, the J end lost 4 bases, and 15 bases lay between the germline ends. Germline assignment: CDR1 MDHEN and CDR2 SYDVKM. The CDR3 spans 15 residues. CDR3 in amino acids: CASRPVTEFNEKLFF. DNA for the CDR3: TGTGCCAGCAGACCGGTAACAGAATTTAATGAAAAACTGTTTTTT.

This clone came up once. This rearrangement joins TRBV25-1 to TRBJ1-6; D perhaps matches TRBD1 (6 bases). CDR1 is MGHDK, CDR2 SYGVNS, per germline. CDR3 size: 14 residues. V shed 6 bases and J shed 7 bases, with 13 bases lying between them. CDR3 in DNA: TGTGCCAGCAGCTACAGGGTGGGGAATTCACCCCTCCACTTT. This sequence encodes CASSYRVGNSPLHF.

Here the CDR3 DNA reads TGTGCCGGGGCCACAGGGGAAGGCTACGAGCAGTACTTC. Translation gives CAGATGEGYEQYF. This chain links TRBV7-8 with TRBJ2-7, with 7 bases that match TRBD1. There are 13 residues in the CDR3. With V trimmed by 11 bases and J by 3 bases, 10 bases remained unmatched. Germline V lookup: CDR1 SGHVS, CDR2 FQNEAQ.

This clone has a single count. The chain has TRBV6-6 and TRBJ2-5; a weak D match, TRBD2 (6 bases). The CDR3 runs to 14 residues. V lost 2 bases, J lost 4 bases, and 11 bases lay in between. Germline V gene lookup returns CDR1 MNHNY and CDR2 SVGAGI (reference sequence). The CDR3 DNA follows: TGTGCCAGCAGTTACAGGGGAGGCCGAGAGACCCAGTACTTC. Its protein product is CASSYRGGRETQYF.

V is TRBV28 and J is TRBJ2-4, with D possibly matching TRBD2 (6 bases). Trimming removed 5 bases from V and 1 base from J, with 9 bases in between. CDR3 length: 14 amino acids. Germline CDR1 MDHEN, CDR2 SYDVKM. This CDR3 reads CASSTAGAKNIQYF. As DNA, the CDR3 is TGTGCCAGCAGTACGGCGGGGGCCAAAAACATTCAGTACTTC.

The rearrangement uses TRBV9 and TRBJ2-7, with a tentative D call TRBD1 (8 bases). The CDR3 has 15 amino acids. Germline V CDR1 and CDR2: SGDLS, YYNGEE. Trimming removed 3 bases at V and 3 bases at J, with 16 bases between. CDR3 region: CASSATGGAGYEQYF. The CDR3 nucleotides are TGTGCCAGCAGCGCCACAGGGGGGGCTGGCTACGAGCAGTACTTC.

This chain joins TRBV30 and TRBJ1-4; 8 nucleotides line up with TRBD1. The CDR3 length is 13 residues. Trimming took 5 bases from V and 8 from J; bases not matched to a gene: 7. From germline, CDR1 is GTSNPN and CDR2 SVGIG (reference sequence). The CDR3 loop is CAWGRGLKEKLFF. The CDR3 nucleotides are TGTGCCTGGGGCAGGGGGCTTAAAGAAAAACTGTTTTTT.

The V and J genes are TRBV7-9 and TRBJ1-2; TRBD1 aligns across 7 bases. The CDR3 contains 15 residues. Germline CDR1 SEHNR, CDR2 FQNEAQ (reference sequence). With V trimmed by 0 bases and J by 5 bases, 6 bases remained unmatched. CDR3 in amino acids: CASSLAGQAGYGYTF. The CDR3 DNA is TGTGCCAGCAGCTTAGCAGGACAGGCTGGGTATGGCTACACCTTC. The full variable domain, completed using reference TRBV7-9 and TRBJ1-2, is DTGVSQNPRHKITKRGQNVTFRCDPISEHNRLYWYRQTLGQGPEFLTYFQNEAQLEKSRLLSDRFSAERPKGSFSTLEIQRTEQGDSAMYLCASSLAGQAGYGYTFGSGTRLTVV.

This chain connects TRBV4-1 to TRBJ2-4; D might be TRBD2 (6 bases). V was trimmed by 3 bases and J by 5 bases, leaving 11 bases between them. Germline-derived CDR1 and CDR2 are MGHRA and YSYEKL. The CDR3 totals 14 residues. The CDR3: CASSQGLRQNIQYF. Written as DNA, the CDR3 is TGCGCCAGCAGCCAGGGACTGCGACAAAACATTCAGTACTTC.

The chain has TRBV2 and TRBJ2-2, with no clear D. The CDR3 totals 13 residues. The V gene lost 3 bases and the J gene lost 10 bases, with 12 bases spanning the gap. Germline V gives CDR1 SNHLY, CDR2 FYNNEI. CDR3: CASSDAKPVELFF. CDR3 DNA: TGTGCCAGCAGTGATGCTAAGCCGGTGGAGCTGTTTTTT.

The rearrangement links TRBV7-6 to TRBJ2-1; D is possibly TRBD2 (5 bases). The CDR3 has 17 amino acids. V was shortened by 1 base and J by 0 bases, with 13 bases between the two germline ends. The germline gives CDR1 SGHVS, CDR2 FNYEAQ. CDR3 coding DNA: TGTGCCAGCAGCTTAGTCGCTAGCCAGAGCTCCTACAATGAGCAGTTCTTC. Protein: CASSLVASQSSYNEQFF.

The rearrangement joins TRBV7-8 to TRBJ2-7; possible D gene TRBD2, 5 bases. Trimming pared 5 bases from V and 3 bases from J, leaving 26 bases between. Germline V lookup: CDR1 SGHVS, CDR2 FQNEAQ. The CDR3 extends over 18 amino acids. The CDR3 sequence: CASSGSFSGSENFYEQYF. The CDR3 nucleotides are TGTGCCAGCAGCGGGAGTTTCTCGGGGTCCGAAAACTTCTACGAGCAGTACTTC.

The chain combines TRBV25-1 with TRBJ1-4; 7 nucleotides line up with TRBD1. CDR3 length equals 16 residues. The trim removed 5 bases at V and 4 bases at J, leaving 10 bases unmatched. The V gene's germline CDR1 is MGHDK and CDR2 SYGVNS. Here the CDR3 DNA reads TGTGCCAGCAGTTCCCTGGGGACAGAGATTAATGAAAAACTGTTTTTT. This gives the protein CASSSLGTEINEKLFF.

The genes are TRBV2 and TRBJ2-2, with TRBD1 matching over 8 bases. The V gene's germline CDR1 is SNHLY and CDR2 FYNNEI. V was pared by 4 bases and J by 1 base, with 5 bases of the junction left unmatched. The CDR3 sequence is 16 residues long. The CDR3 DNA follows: TGTGCCAGCAGTGTGTTTGGACAGGGGAACACCGGGGAGCTGTTTTTT. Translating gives CASSVFGQGNTGELFF.

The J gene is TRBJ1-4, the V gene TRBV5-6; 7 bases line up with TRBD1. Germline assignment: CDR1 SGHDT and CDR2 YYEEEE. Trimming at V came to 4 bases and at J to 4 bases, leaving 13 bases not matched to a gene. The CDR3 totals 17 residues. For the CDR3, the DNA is TGTGCCAGCAGCCCGTCTCTACAGGGGACCCTTAATGAAAAACTGTTTTTT. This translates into CASSPSLQGTLNEKLFF.

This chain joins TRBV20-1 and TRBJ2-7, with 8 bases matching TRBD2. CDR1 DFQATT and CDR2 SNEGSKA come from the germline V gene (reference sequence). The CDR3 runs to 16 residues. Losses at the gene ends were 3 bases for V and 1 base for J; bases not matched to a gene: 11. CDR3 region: CSASPLGTGGSYEQYF. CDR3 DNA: TGCAGTGCTAGTCCCCTCGGGACGGGGGGGTCCTACGAGCAGTACTTC.

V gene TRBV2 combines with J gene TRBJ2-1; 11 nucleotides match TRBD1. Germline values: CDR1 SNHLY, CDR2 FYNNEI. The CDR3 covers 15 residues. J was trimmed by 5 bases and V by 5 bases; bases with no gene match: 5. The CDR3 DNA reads TGTGCCAGCAGTTCCGGGACAGGGGGAAACAATGAGCAGTTCTTC. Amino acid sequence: CASSSGTGGNNEQFF.

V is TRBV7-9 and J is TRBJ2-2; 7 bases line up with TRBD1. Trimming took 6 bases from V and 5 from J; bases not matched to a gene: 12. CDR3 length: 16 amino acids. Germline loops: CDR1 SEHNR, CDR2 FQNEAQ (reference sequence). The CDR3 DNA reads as TGTGCCAGCAGACATTCCGGGACAGAGATAACCGGGGAGCTGTTTTTT. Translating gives CASRHSGTEITGELFF.